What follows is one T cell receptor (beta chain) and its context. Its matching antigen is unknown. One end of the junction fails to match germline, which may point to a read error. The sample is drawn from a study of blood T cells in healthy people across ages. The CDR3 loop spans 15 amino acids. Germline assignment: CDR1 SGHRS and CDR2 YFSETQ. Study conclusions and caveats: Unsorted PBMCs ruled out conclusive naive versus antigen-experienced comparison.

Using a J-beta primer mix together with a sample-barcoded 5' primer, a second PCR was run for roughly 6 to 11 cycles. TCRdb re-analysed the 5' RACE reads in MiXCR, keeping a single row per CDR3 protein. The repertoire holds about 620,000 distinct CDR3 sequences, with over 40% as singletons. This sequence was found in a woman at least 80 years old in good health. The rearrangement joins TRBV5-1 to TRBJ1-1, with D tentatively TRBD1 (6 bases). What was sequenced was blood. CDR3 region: CAGSLPRRGSTEAFF. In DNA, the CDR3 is TGCGCCGGCAGCTTGCCTCGGAGGGGGTCCACTGAAGCTTTCTTT.